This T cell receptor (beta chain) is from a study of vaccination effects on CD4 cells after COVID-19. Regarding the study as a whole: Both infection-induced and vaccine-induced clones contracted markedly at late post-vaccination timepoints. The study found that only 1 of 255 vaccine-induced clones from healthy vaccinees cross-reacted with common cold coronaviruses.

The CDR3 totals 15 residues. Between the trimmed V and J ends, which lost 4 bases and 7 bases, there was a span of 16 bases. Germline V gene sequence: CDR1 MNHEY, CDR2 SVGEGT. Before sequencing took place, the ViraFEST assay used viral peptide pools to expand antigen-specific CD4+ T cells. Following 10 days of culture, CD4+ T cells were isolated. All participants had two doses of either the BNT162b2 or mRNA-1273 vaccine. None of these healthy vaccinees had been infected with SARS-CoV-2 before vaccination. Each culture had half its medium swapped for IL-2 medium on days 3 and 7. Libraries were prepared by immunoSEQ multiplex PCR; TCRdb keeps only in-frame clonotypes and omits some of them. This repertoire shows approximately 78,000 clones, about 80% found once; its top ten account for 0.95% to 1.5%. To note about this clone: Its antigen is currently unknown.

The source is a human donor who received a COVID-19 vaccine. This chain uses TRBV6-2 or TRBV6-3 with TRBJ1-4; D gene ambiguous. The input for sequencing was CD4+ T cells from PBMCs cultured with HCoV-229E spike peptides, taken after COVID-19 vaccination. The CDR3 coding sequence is TGTGCCAGCAGTTCCCTCAAGGCCGGAGGTGAAAAACTGTTTTTT. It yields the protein CASSSLKAGGEKLFF.